The 32 T cell receptor beta chains below were found in one sample sequenced in a study of T cells after yellow fever vaccination. TCRdb independently ran MiXCR on the 5' RACE reads; one entry per CDR3 protein. The sample holds 400,000 or so distinct CDR3 sequences, 11% seen once. This specimen consisted of PBMCs, obtained on the day of the first yellow fever vaccination. Every receptor here comes from a man aged 18 to 35 who received the YFV17D yellow fever vaccine.

In its sample, this clonotype was seen a few times. The V and J genes are TRBV4-1 and TRBJ1-5; TRBD1 might be the D (5 bases). V was shortened by 4 bases and J by 0 bases, with 13 bases between the two germline ends. Germline CDR1 reads MGHRA; CDR2 reads YSYEKL. The CDR3 spans 16 residues. The CDR3 sequence is CASSRVDSYSNQPQHF. The CDR3 coding sequence is TGCGCCAGCAGCCGCGTTGACAGTTATAGCAATCAGCCCCAGCATTTT.

This clonotype was seen a few times. A junction boundary mismatches the germline segment, possibly from a read error. This chain joins TRBV4-2 and TRBJ2-1, with D perhaps matching TRBD1 or TRBD2 (7 bases each). The germline gives CDR1 LGHNA, CDR2 YNFKEQ. The CDR3 loop spans 14 amino acids. Written as DNA, the CDR3 is TGTGCCAGGAGCCCGGGGGGACAGCACAATGAGCAGTTCTTC. Its protein product is CARSPGGQHNEQFF.

This clonotype appeared a few times. The chain uses TRBV5-1 and TRBJ1-2; no clear D. V lost 5 bases and J lost 5, with 10 bases in between. The germline CDR1 and CDR2 sequences are SGHRS and YFSETQ. The CDR3 runs to 12 residues. The CDR3 reads CASRAREYGYTF. For the CDR3, the DNA is TGCGCCAGCAGGGCCCGAGAGTATGGCTACACCTTC.

The rearrangement uses TRBV11-2 and TRBJ2-4; weak D call: TRBD1 (6 bases). This CDR3 contains 19 residues. The V and J ends lost 5 bases and 1 base respectively, with 24 bases between them. Germline loops: CDR1 SGHAT, CDR2 FQNNGV. In DNA form, the CDR3 reads TGTGCCAGCAGCGGACCGGGACCAGGGGTCTTGTCGGCCAAAAACATTCAGTACTTC. Protein product: CASSGPGPGVLSAKNIQYF. Complete variable domain (other parts from reference TRBV11-2 and TRBJ2-4): EAGVAQSPRYKIIEKRQSVAFWCNPISGHATLYWYQQILGQGPKLLIQFQNNGVVDDSQLPKDRFSAERLKGVDSTLKIQPAKLEDSAVYLCASSGPGPGVLSAKNIQYFGAGTRLSVL.

V usage is TRBV3-1 and J usage is TRBJ1-1, with D hard to call. The CDR3 spans 14 residues. Trimming stripped 3 bases from V and 5 bases from J, with 13 bases between. In germline, CDR1 is LGHDT, CDR2 YNNKEL (reference sequence). This chain's CDR3 is CASSHFLAGTEAFF. The CDR3 coding sequence is TGTGCCAGCAGCCATTTTTTAGCTGGGACTGAAGCTTTCTTT.

This clonotype has at least ten counts. The chain uses TRBV5-1 and TRBJ2-1; 7 positions match TRBD2. Germline assignment: CDR1 SGHRS and CDR2 YFSETQ. This CDR3 spans 14 amino acids. V trimming: 5 bases; J trimming: 5 bases; junction bases outside the gene matches: 7. The CDR3 DNA sequence: TGCGCCAGCAGTCTGCCCCGGGGGGACAATGAGCAGTTCTTC. Translated, it gives CASSLPRGDNEQFF.

Many counts were recorded for this clonotype. The rearrangement joins TRBV29-1 to TRBJ1-2; TRBD1 is a possible D gene (6 bases). The germline V gene encodes CDR1 SQVTM and CDR2 ANQGSEA. The CDR3 is 13 amino acids. The germline V and J ends were trimmed by 5 bases and 1 base, with 11 bases remaining between them. In nucleotides, the CDR3 is TGCAGCGTTAAGGGGGGTGATAACTATGGCTACACCTTC. Translated: CSVKGGDNYGYTF.

This chain links TRBV5-1 with TRBJ1-1, with TRBD1 matching 9 bases. With 1 base clipped from V and 11 bases from J, the junction kept 9 bases outside the gene matches. The CDR3 is made up of 14 amino acids. CDR1 is SGHRS, CDR2 YFSETQ, per germline. The CDR3 region is CASSLWGQGERAFF. CDR3 coding DNA: TGCGCCAGCAGCTTGTGGGGACAGGGCGAAAGGGCTTTCTTT. Combining the CDR3 with reference TRBV5-1 and TRBJ1-1 gives the whole variable domain KAGVTQTPRYLIKTRGQQVTLSCSPISGHRSVSWYQQTPGQGLQFLFEYFSETQRNKGNFPGRFSGRQFSNSRSEMNVSTLELGDSALYLCASSLWGQGERAFFGQGTRLTVV.

The V and J genes are TRBV5-1 and TRBJ2-1; D not resolved. Trimming left V 0 bases short and J 0 bases short, with 22 bases between. Looked up from germline, CDR1 is SGHRS and CDR2 is YFSETQ. This CDR3 region has 20 residues. The CDR3 region is CASSLVGRNITQSSYNEQFF. The DNA for the CDR3 is TGCGCCAGCAGCTTGGTTGGCAGAAATATCACCCAGAGCTCCTACAATGAGCAGTTCTTC.

The rearrangement uses TRBV5-4 and TRBJ2-7; 7 nucleotides line up with TRBD2. The CDR3 loop spans 16 amino acids. CDR1 SGHNT and CDR2 YYREEE come from the germline V gene (reference sequence). The V segment lost 0 bases and the J segment 1 base; nucleotides outside the gene matches: 7. In DNA, the CDR3 is TGTGCCAGCAGCTTGGGGGGAGGGGACCCTTCCTACGAGCAGTACTTC. This codes for CASSLGGGDPSYEQYF.

The chain combines TRBV29-1 with TRBJ1-1; possibly TRBD1 for D (5 bases). Germline CDR1 reads SQVTM; CDR2 reads ANQGSEA. This CDR3 region has 14 residues. With 4 bases removed from V and 5 bases from J, the gap between germline ends came to 17 bases. CDR3 sequence: CSVVEGTPGTEAFF. CDR3 nucleotide sequence: TGCAGCGTTGTGGAAGGGACCCCAGGTACTGAAGCTTTCTTT.

The chain combines TRBV5-1 with TRBJ2-3; TRBD1 matches at 9 bases. This CDR3 is built from 15 residues. The germline V gene has CDR1 SGHRS and CDR2 YFSETQ. V lost 2 bases to trimming and J lost 2 bases; unmatched junction nucleotides: 3. The CDR3 coding sequence is TGCGCCAGCAGCTTCGGACAGGGGAACACAGATACGCAGTATTTT. Translated, it gives CASSFGQGNTDTQYF.

This clonotype was counted a few times. V and J are TRBV2 and TRBJ2-7; tentatively, D is TRBD2 (6 bases). Germline lookup yields CDR1 SNHLY and CDR2 FYNNEI. V lost 7 bases, J lost 6 bases, and 16 bases lay in between. The CDR3 runs 13 residues. The CDR3 DNA is TGTGCCAGCAACGGTGGAGGGAGGATCGAGCAGTACTTC. This encodes CASNGGGRIEQYF.

This clonotype came up a few times. The V gene is TRBV4-1, the J gene TRBJ2-1; weak D call: TRBD2 (6 bases). The V gene's germline CDR1 is MGHRA and CDR2 YSYEKL. The CDR3 has 15 residues. Trimming took off 3 bases at V and 4 bases at J, with 13 bases between the two ends. The CDR3 coding sequence is TGCGCCAGCAGCCACGCGGGGAGCTCTTACAATGAGCAGTTCTTC. Its protein product is CASSHAGSSYNEQFF.

The sample holds a few counts of this clonotype. The genes are TRBV20-1 and TRBJ1-1; D is perhaps TRBD1 (5 bases). The ends were cut back, 1 base at V and 1 base at J, with 13 bases in the middle. This CDR3 comprises 15 residues. Per germline, CDR1 DFQATT and CDR2 SNEGSKA (reference sequence). The CDR3 reads CSARGLGHSNTEAFF. The CDR3 DNA follows: TGCAGTGCTAGAGGGTTAGGACACTCGAACACTGAAGCTTTCTTT.

The chain couples TRBV7-2 to TRBJ2-6; a weak D match, TRBD2 (7 bases). The V gene's germline CDR1 is SGHTA and CDR2 FQGNSA. The germline V and J ends were trimmed by 0 bases and 1 base, with 13 bases remaining between them. This CDR3 is 18 amino acids long. In DNA form, the CDR3 reads TGTGCCAGCAGCTTAGCGCCGGGGGGCGGTTCTGGGGCCAACGTCCTGACTTTC. Translated, it gives CASSLAPGGGSGANVLTF.

This clonotype occurred a few times. The chain is built from TRBV29-1 and TRBJ2-1; D remains ambiguous. Germline CDR1 reads SQVTM; CDR2 reads ANQGSEA. This CDR3 spans 15 amino acids. Deletions cut 3 bases from V and 0 bases from J, with 12 bases between. CDR3 amino acids: CSVETAQSSYNEQFF. The DNA of the CDR3 is TGCAGCGTTGAGACGGCCCAGAGCTCCTACAATGAGCAGTTCTTC.

This chain uses TRBV14 with TRBJ1-6, with a possible D match to TRBD1 (6 bases). V was clipped by 4 bases and J by 4 bases, with 8 bases between them. This CDR3 has 14 residues. Germline V gene data show CDR1 as SGHDN and CDR2 as FVKESK. The CDR3 bases are TGTGCCAGCAGCCGAGGACAGTATAATTCACCCCTCCACTTT. Protein product: CASSRGQYNSPLHF.

The chain couples TRBV6-2 or TRBV6-3 to TRBJ2-1; 7 nucleotides match TRBD2. The V gene's germline CDR1 is MNHEY and CDR2 SVGEGT. CDR3 length: 15 amino acids. Trimming took 5 bases from V and 0 from J; bases not matched to a gene: 4. The CDR3: CASSSGDSSYNEQFF. In nucleotides, the CDR3 is TGTGCCAGCAGTAGCGGGGATAGCTCCTACAATGAGCAGTTCTTC.

The rearrangement links TRBV20-1 to TRBJ1-2; 8 bases agree with TRBD1. The CDR3 has 11 residues. CDR1 is DFQATT and CDR2 is SNEGSKA in the germline V gene (reference sequence). V trimming: 6 bases; J trimming: 6 bases; junction bases outside the gene matches: 3. This chain's CDR3 is CSAPGQDGYTF. CDR3 sequence (DNA): TGCAGTGCCCCGGGACAGGATGGCTACACCTTC.

The table lists this clonotype with a few counts. The V and J genes are TRBV6-4 and TRBJ2-3, with a possible D match to TRBD2 (5 bases). CDR3 length: 16 residues. Between the trimmed V and J ends, which lost 6 bases and 4 bases, there was a span of 20 bases. The germline V gene has CDR1 MRHNA and CDR2 SNTAGT. The CDR3 spells CASSPRVVEEADTQYF. DNA of the CDR3: TGTGCCAGCAGCCCCCGAGTAGTAGAGGAGGCAGATACGCAGTATTTT.

The chain recombines TRBV20-1 with TRBJ1-4; tentative D call: TRBD1 (6 bases). The CDR3 spans 15 residues. The germline V gene encodes CDR1 DFQATT and CDR2 SNEGSKA (reference sequence). V was cut by 3 bases and J by 7 bases, with 18 bases left in between. DNA of the CDR3: TGCAGTGCTAGCGGGACATCGACAACCTCTGAAAAACTGTTTTTT. Translated: CSASGTSTTSEKLFF.

The chain uses TRBV14 and TRBJ2-7; D remains ambiguous. Germline V gene data show CDR1 as SGHDN and CDR2 as FVKESK. V shed 2 bases and J shed 3 bases, with 8 bases lying between them. CDR3 length: 13 amino acids. The CDR3 DNA sequence: TGTGCCAGCAGCCAACAGTTTGGCTACGAGCAGTACGTC. It yields the protein CASSQQFGYEQYV.

This chain uses TRBV5-1 with TRBJ2-4; 12 positions match TRBD1. With 9 bases clipped from V and 8 bases from J, the junction kept 12 bases outside the gene matches. This CDR3 has 15 amino acids. Per germline, CDR1 SGHRS and CDR2 YFSETQ. The chain's CDR3 is CATASGQGARDIQYF. The CDR3 coding sequence is TGCGCCACCGCCTCGGGACAGGGGGCGCGGGACATTCAGTACTTC.

V is TRBV20-1 and J is TRBJ2-7; possibly TRBD2 for D (5 bases). The germline V gene has CDR1 DFQATT and CDR2 SNEGSKA (reference sequence). CDR3 size: 14 residues. Trimming removed 5 bases at V and 1 base at J, with 15 bases between. The CDR3 nucleotides are TGCAGTGCTCCGGAGGCCGGTGGGTCCTACGAGCAGTACGTC. It codes for CSAPEAGGSYEQYV.

The chain carries TRBV18 and TRBJ1-3, with D unclear. Germline CDR1 is KGHSH and CDR2 is LQKENI. This CDR3 contains 17 residues. Trimming removed 3 bases at V and 0 bases at J, with 15 bases between. The CDR3 protein is CASSPPNWEDSGNTIYF. The CDR3 nucleotides are TGTGCCAGCTCACCCCCCAACTGGGAGGACTCTGGAAACACCATATATTTT.

This clonotype was counted many times. The J gene is TRBJ2-7, the V gene TRBV20-1, with D perhaps matching TRBD1 (5 bases). Germline lookup yields CDR1 DFQATT and CDR2 SNEGSKA (reference sequence). V was pared by 3 bases and J by 4 bases, with 7 bases between. The CDR3 covers 11 residues. In nucleotides, the CDR3 is TGCAGTGCTAGGGGGCCATACGAGCAGTACTTC. Translated: CSARGPYEQYF.

The chain links TRBV5-1 to TRBJ2-5; 15 bases map to TRBD2. V lost 4 bases, J lost 5 bases, and 6 bases stayed unmatched. The CDR3 extends over 16 amino acids. The germline gives CDR1 SGHRS, CDR2 YFSETQ. This CDR3 is CASSRDGLAGGETQYF. CDR3 coding DNA: TGCGCCAGCAGCCGGGATGGACTAGCGGGGGGGGAGACCCAGTACTTC. Combining the CDR3 with reference TRBV5-1 and TRBJ2-5 gives the whole variable domain KAGVTQTPRYLIKTRGQQVTLSCSPISGHRSVSWYQQTPGQGLQFLFEYFSETQRNKGNFPGRFSGRQFSNSRSEMNVSTLELGDSALYLCASSRDGLAGGETQYFGPGTRLLVL.

The chain couples TRBV6-1 to TRBJ1-5; 7 bases are shared with TRBD1. Germline V lookup: CDR1 MNHNS, CDR2 SASEGT. Trimming cost V 0 bases and J 7 bases; bases outside gene matches: 6. CDR3 length: 15 residues. The CDR3 DNA follows: TGTGCCAGCAGTGAAGCGCACAGGGGTGCCCAGCCCCAGCATTTT. It yields the protein CASSEAHRGAQPQHF.

This chain links TRBV7-9 with TRBJ2-7; D uncertain. Germline CDR1 reads SEHNR; CDR2 reads FQNEAQ (reference sequence). V lost 0 bases to trimming and J lost 7 bases, with 7 bases between them. The CDR3 runs to 12 residues. This CDR3 is CASSLALREQYF. The CDR3 DNA is TGTGCCAGCAGCTTAGCGCTGAGGGAGCAGTACTTC.

CDR3: CASSDPGLGTDTQYF. DNA of the CDR3: TGTGCCAGCAGTGATCCAGGGCTGGGCACAGATACGCAGTATTTT. The gene calls are TRBV6-4 and TRBJ2-3; possible D gene TRBD1, 5 bases. Germline-derived CDR1 and CDR2 are MRHNA and SNTAGT. V lost 3 bases, J lost 1 base, and 11 bases lay in between. The CDR3 spans 15 residues.

This clonotype appeared many times. The chain carries TRBV5-1 and TRBJ1-2; D not resolved. This CDR3 is built from 14 residues. The V and J ends lost 0 bases and 5 bases respectively, with 11 bases between them. Germline CDR1 SGHRS, CDR2 YFSETQ. CDR3 loop: CASSLAQEQYGYTF. The CDR3 DNA is TGCGCCAGCAGCTTGGCCCAGGAGCAGTATGGCTACACCTTC.